Many counts were recorded for the clone carrying this T cell receptor beta chain. Its target is not known. CDR1 is DFQATT and CDR2 is SNEGSKA in the germline V gene (reference sequence). The CDR3 extends over 14 amino acids. V shed 3 bases, J shed 4 bases, and the junction held 3 bases outside the gene matches. This specimen comes from a study of T-cell reconstitution after alpha-beta-depleted transplantation in children. Study outcomes and limitations: Surviving recipient T cells and intrathymic progenitors accounted for some patients' high TCRbeta diversity at day 60. T-cell numbers and diversity, one year after transplant, stemmed largely from T cells that were newly produced. Several hundred expanded graft clones reportedly gave rise to the alpha-beta T cells present about two months after transplant.

TCRbeta library construction was performed incorporating unique molecular identifiers. MiXCR, run by TCRdb on the PCR reads, gives a single entry per CDR3 protein. Of 100,000 or so distinct CDR3 sequences in the sample, approximately 6% were seen once. Specimen: PBMCs, mostly from graft donor cells, collected 60 days after TCRalphabeta/CD19-depleted stem cell transplant. This receptor was obtained from a female patient between 2 and 15 years old who had a stem cell transplant for Fanconi anemia, so the T cells may come from the graft donor. The rearrangement joins TRBV20-1 to TRBJ2-1; TRBD2 matches at 10 bases. The CDR3 DNA reads as TGCAGTGCTAGTTGGACTAGCGGATACAATGAGCAGTTCTTC. Translation gives CSASWTSGYNEQFF.